These T cell receptor beta chains were read from a single sample in a study of radiation and T cells in renal cell carcinoma. Using immunoSEQ multiplex PCR, the repertoire was profiled, and TCRdb retains in-frame clones only, with some absent. The sample shows about 12,000 clones, around 65% of them seen only once. This sample comprised tumor tissue, obtained from a patient whose treatment was nephrectomy without radiotherapy. Receptor source: a woman of 80 years or more with renal cell carcinoma. The CDR3 runs from the conserved cysteine through the conserved F or W. Each record gives: V gene, J gene, clone size, D gene, CDR3 DNA, CDR3 protein. D genes are given only for firm matches. Expanded clones are given a class, and other clones once, few, many or no size at all.

V gene: TRBV11-2
J gene: TRBJ1-3
clone size: -
D gene: -
CDR3 DNA: TGTGCCAGCAGCTTAACGGCAGGGTTGGGAAACACCATATATTTT
CDR3 protein: CASSLTAGLGNTIYF

V gene: TRBV6-6
J gene: TRBJ1-3
clone size: -
D gene: TRBD1
CDR3 DNA: TGTGCCAGCAGTTCAACGGACAGGGGGAATACCATATATTTT
CDR3 protein: CASSSTDRGNTIYF

V gene: TRBV28
J gene: TRBJ2-1
clone size: -
D gene: TRBD2
CDR3 DNA: TGTGCCAGCACCTTTGCGGGAGGGGGCAATGAGCAGTTCTTC
CDR3 protein: CASTFAGGGNEQFF

V gene: TRBV11-2
J gene: TRBJ1-2
clone size: -
D gene: TRBD1
CDR3 DNA: TGTGCCAGCAGCGGGTACAGGGGGCGCGGATATGGCTACACCTTC
CDR3 protein: CASSGYRGRGYGYTF

V gene: TRBV6-5
J gene: TRBJ2-4
clone size: -
D gene: -
CDR3 DNA: TGTGCCAGCAGTAGGAGGAAGTTAGGAAACATTCAGTACTTC
CDR3 protein: CASSRRKLGNIQYF

V gene: TRBV5-1
J gene: TRBJ2-1
clone size: few
D gene: -
CDR3 DNA: TGCGCCAGCAGCTCCACAGGTTACAATGAGCAGTTCTTC
CDR3 protein: CASSSTGYNEQFF

V gene: TRBV7-6
J gene: TRBJ2-1
clone size: -
D gene: TRBD2
CDR3 DNA: TGTGCCAGCAGCTTAGGTGGCGGGGGGGGCTGGGAGCAGTTCTTC
CDR3 protein: CASSLGGGGGWEQFF

V gene: TRBV10-1
J gene: TRBJ2-2
clone size: -
D gene: -
CDR3 DNA: TGCGCCAGCAGTCCGATGTCGGGGGCCGGGGAGCTGTTTTTT
CDR3 protein: CASSPMSGAGELFF

V gene: TRBV27
J gene: TRBJ1-2
clone size: few
D gene: -
CDR3 DNA: TGTGCCAGCAGTAAAGGGAACTATGGCTACACCTTC
CDR3 protein: CASSKGNYGYTF

V gene: TRBV7-9
J gene: TRBJ1-1
clone size: few
D gene: TRBD1
CDR3 DNA: TGTGCCAGCAGCTCCGACAGGGGGCGCGACACTGAAGCTTTCTTT
CDR3 protein: CASSSDRGRDTEAFF

V gene: TRBV19
J gene: TRBJ1-1
clone size: -
D gene: -
CDR3 DNA: TGTGCCAGTATATCGACAGGAATGAACACTGAAGCTTTCTTT
CDR3 protein: CASISTGMNTEAFF

V gene: TRBV11-3
J gene: TRBJ2-5
clone size: once
D gene: TRBD1
CDR3 DNA: TGTGCCAGCAGCTTAGGAGGACAGGGGATCTGGGAGACCCAGTACTTC
CDR3 protein: CASSLGGQGIWETQYF

V gene: TRBV4-2
J gene: TRBJ1-4
clone size: -
D gene: -
CDR3 DNA: TGTGCCAGCAGCCAAGACAGGGTAAGAGAAAAACTGTTTTTT
CDR3 protein: CASSQDRVREKLFF

V gene: TRBV19
J gene: TRBJ1-2
clone size: -
D gene: -
CDR3 DNA: TGTGCCAGTAGTATACCGGGGAACTATGGCTACACCTTC
CDR3 protein: CASSIPGNYGYTF

V gene: TRBV6-1
J gene: TRBJ1-2
clone size: -
D gene: -
CDR3 DNA: TGTGCCAGCTATTCTTGGCGCTACACCTTC
CDR3 protein: CASYSWRYTF

V gene: TRBV25-1
J gene: TRBJ1-4
clone size: few
D gene: -
CDR3 DNA: TGTGCCAGCAGTGACCACCGGGGAGGGGAAAAACTGTTTTTT
CDR3 protein: CASSDHRGGEKLFF

V gene: TRBV6-5
J gene: TRBJ1-1
clone size: -
D gene: TRBD1
CDR3 DNA: TGTGCCAGCAGTTGGGACAGAACTATTGAAGCTTTCTTT
CDR3 protein: CASSWDRTIEAFF

V gene: TRBV5-1
J gene: TRBJ1-4
clone size: -
D gene: -
CDR3 DNA: TGCGCCAGCAGCACCGACAGCGATAATGAAAAACTGTTTTTT
CDR3 protein: CASSTDSDNEKLFF

V gene: TRBV9
J gene: TRBJ2-5
clone size: -
D gene: -
CDR3 DNA: TGTGCCAGCAGCGTAGGTGTGGCCACCCAAGAGACCCAGTACTTC
CDR3 protein: CASSVGVATQETQYF

V gene: TRBV6-5
J gene: TRBJ1-2
clone size: -
D gene: -
CDR3 DNA: TGTGCCAGCAGTTACTTCAAGAGCTATGGCTACACCTTC
CDR3 protein: CASSYFKSYGYTF

V gene: TRBV4-1
J gene: TRBJ2-3
clone size: few
D gene: TRBD2
CDR3 DNA: TGCGCCAGCAGTCACCCCAGACGCCCGGGACTAGCGGGGGGGCCCAAAGATACGCAGTATTTT
CDR3 protein: CASSHPRRPGLAGGPKDTQYF

V gene: TRBV10-2
J gene: TRBJ1-1
clone size: few
D gene: -
CDR3 DNA: TGCGCCAGCAGTTTAGTGAACACTGAAGCTTTCTTT
CDR3 protein: CASSLVNTEAFF

V gene: TRBV5-1
J gene: TRBJ1-1
clone size: -
D gene: -
CDR3 DNA: TGCGCCAGCAGCTCAACAGTGAACACTGAAGCTTTCTTT
CDR3 protein: CASSSTVNTEAFF

V gene: TRBV4-2
J gene: TRBJ2-3
clone size: -
D gene: TRBD1
CDR3 DNA: TGTGCCAGCAGCCAACCGGGACAGGGAGGAGATACGCAGTATTTT
CDR3 protein: CASSQPGQGGDTQYF

V gene: TRBV7-9
J gene: TRBJ1-4
clone size: -
D gene: -
CDR3 DNA: TGTGCCAGCAGCCCCAACAGGAATGAAAAACTGTTTTTT
CDR3 protein: CASSPNRNEKLFF

V gene: TRBV29-1
J gene: TRBJ2-7
clone size: -
D gene: -
CDR3 DNA: TGCAGCGTAGGGACGGAGAGCTACGAGCAGTACTTC
CDR3 protein: CSVGTESYEQYF

V gene: TRBV11-2
J gene: TRBJ2-1
clone size: few
D gene: TRBD2
CDR3 DNA: TGTGCCAGCAGCATGCCTAGCGGGGGTGTGGATGAGCAGTTCTTC
CDR3 protein: CASSMPSGGVDEQFF

V gene: TRBV4-3
J gene: TRBJ1-4
clone size: -
D gene: -
CDR3 DNA: TGCGCCAGCAGCCAAGATCCGATGGGAGGGAGTGAAAAACTGTTTTTT
CDR3 protein: CASSQDPMGGSEKLFF

V gene: TRBV4-3
J gene: TRBJ2-3
clone size: -
D gene: -
CDR3 DNA: TGCGCCAGCAGCCAAGACCGGGGGACCCGGGATACGCAGTATTTT
CDR3 protein: CASSQDRGTRDTQYF

V gene: TRBV19
J gene: TRBJ1-3
clone size: -
D gene: -
CDR3 DNA: TGTGCCAGTAGGGATCCATACGCCTCTGGAAACACCATATATTTT
CDR3 protein: CASRDPYASGNTIYF

V gene: TRBV5-8
J gene: TRBJ1-2
clone size: -
D gene: -
CDR3 DNA: TGTGCCAGCAGCTATAGAGTCACCGCCTATGGCTACACCTTC
CDR3 protein: CASSYRVTAYGYTF

V gene: TRBV5-4
J gene: TRBJ2-5
clone size: -
D gene: -
CDR3 DNA: TGTGCCAGCAGCTTGGAGGAGCGTCGGGAGACCCAGTACTTC
CDR3 protein: CASSLEERRETQYF

V gene: TRBV7-8
J gene: TRBJ1-5
clone size: few
D gene: -
CDR3 DNA: TGTGCCAGCAGCTTAGGGGGCCCTCAGCCCCAGCATTTT
CDR3 protein: CASSLGGPQPQHF

V gene: TRBV6-4
J gene: TRBJ2-2
clone size: -
D gene: TRBD2
CDR3 DNA: TGTGCCAGCAGTGCCTGGGAGGGCGGGGAGCTGTTTTTT
CDR3 protein: CASSAWEGGELFF

V gene: TRBV5-1
J gene: TRBJ1-6
clone size: -
D gene: TRBD1
CDR3 DNA: TGCGCCAGCAGCCCGAACGCACAGGGGGAAGGCAATTCACCCCTCCACTTT
CDR3 protein: CASSPNAQGEGNSPLHF

V gene: TRBV21-1
J gene: TRBJ1-6
clone size: -
D gene: -
CDR3 DNA: TGTCCCGGCAGGCTCCTGAGCTCCTATAATTCACCCCTCCACTTT
CDR3 protein: CPGRLLSSYNSPLHF

V gene: TRBV10-3
J gene: TRBJ2-5
clone size: -
D gene: -
CDR3 DNA: TGTGCCGCGGGCCCTGGAGAGACCCAGTACTTC
CDR3 protein: CAAGPGETQYF

V gene: TRBV10-3
J gene: TRBJ1-4
clone size: -
D gene: TRBD1
CDR3 DNA: TGTGCCATCAGTGAGTCGAGGACAGGGGGCCCGACTAATGAAAAACTGTTTTTT
CDR3 protein: CAISESRTGGPTNEKLFF

V gene: TRBV7-9
J gene: TRBJ1-5
clone size: -
D gene: -
CDR3 DNA: TGTGCCAGCAGCTTGGGGGGCTTGGAGCCCCAGCATTTT
CDR3 protein: CASSLGGLEPQHF

V gene: TRBV4-3
J gene: TRBJ1-6
clone size: once
D gene: -
CDR3 DNA: TGCGCCAGCAGCCAAGATAATCCTTTTATCGGGAGCTCCTATAATTCACCCCTCCACTTT
CDR3 protein: CASSQDNPFIGSSYNSPLHF

V gene: TRBV5-6
J gene: TRBJ1-2
clone size: few
D gene: -
CDR3 DNA: TGTGCCAGCAGCCCGGGACGGAGCTATGGCTACACCTTC
CDR3 protein: CASSPGRSYGYTF

V gene: TRBV12-5
J gene: TRBJ1-1
clone size: -
D gene: TRBD1
CDR3 DNA: TGTGCTAGTGGTTTGGGGACAGGGGGCGGAACTGAAGCTTTCTTT
CDR3 protein: CASGLGTGGGTEAFF

V gene: TRBV19
J gene: TRBJ2-5
clone size: once
D gene: -
CDR3 DNA: TGTGCCAGTAGTATGACGGGGGGCGCCGAGACCCAGTACTTC
CDR3 protein: CASSMTGGAETQYF

V gene: TRBV10-3
J gene: TRBJ1-1
clone size: -
D gene: TRBD1
CDR3 DNA: TGTGCCATCAGTGAGGGACAGGGGGAAGCTTTCTTT
CDR3 protein: CAISEGQGEAFF

V gene: TRBV2
J gene: TRBJ2-7
clone size: -
D gene: -
CDR3 DNA: TGTGCCAGCGGGCGACAGGTCACCTCCTACGAGCAGTACTTC
CDR3 protein: CASGRQVTSYEQYF

V gene: TRBV5-6
J gene: TRBJ1-1
clone size: few
D gene: -
CDR3 DNA: TGTGCCAGCAGCTTGGGGCGGTGGACTGAAGCTTTCTTT
CDR3 protein: CASSLGRWTEAFF

V gene: TRBV18
J gene: TRBJ2-3
clone size: once
D gene: -
CDR3 DNA: TGTGCCAGCTCACCACCGAGAGGGTACACGGATACGCAGTATTTT
CDR3 protein: CASSPPRGYTDTQYF

V gene: TRBV21-1
J gene: TRBJ2-3
clone size: -
D gene: -
CDR3 DNA: TGTGCCAGCAGCAAACCCCCAGCGGGGGGCACAGATACGCAGTATTTT
CDR3 protein: CASSKPPAGGTDTQYF

V gene: TRBV19
J gene: TRBJ1-5
clone size: once
D gene: -
CDR3 DNA: TGTGCCAGTACTCCTCCCGGGGTCTGGTCCAATCAGCCCCAGCATTTT
CDR3 protein: CASTPPGVWSNQPQHF

V gene: TRBV27
J gene: TRBJ2-3
clone size: -
D gene: TRBD1
CDR3 DNA: TGTGCCAGCAGTTACCTTACCGGGACAGGGGCTATTCAGGATACGCAGTATTTT
CDR3 protein: CASSYLTGTGAIQDTQYF

V gene: TRBV19
J gene: TRBJ2-2
clone size: -
D gene: -
CDR3 DNA: TGTGCCAGTAGTACTGGGACTAGGGGGCGCAGCACCGGGGAGCTGTTTTTT
CDR3 protein: CASSTGTRGRSTGELFF

V gene: TRBV18
J gene: TRBJ2-5
clone size: -
D gene: -
CDR3 DNA: TGTGCCAGCTCACCACCATTTGCGCCCCGGGAGGAGACCCAGTACTTC
CDR3 protein: CASSPPFAPREETQYF

V gene: TRBV28
J gene: TRBJ2-3
clone size: -
D gene: TRBD2
CDR3 DNA: TGTGCCAGCAGTTTTTTGGGGGGGTCGGATACGCAGTATTTT
CDR3 protein: CASSFLGGSDTQYF

V gene: TRBV6-1
J gene: TRBJ1-2
clone size: -
D gene: -
CDR3 DNA: TGTGCCAGCAGTGCCCTACACGGAAACTATGGCTACACCTTC
CDR3 protein: CASSALHGNYGYTF

V gene: TRBV21-1
J gene: TRBJ1-1
clone size: -
D gene: -
CDR3 DNA: TGTGCCAGCAGCAGACGTCCGGATGGCAGCCTGAACACTGAAGCTTTCTTT
CDR3 protein: CASSRRPDGSLNTEAFF